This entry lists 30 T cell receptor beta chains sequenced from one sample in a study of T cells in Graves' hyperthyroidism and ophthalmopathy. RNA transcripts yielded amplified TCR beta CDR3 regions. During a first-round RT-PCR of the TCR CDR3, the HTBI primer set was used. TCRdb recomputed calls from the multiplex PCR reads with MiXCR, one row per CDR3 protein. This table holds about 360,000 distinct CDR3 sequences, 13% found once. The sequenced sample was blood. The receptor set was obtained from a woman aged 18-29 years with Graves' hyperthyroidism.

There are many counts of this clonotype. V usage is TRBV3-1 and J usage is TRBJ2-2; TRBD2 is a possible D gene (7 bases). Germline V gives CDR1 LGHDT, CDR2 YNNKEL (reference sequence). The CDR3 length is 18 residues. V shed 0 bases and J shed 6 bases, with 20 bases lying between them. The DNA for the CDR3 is TGTGCCAGCAGCCAAGATGGGGGGGCAGGGTCGAAGTCCGGGGAGCTGTTTTTT. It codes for CASSQDGGAGSKSGELFF. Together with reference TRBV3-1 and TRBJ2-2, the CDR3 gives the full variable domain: DTAVSQTPKYLVTQMGNDKSIKCEQNLGHDTMYWYKQDSKKFLKIMFSYNNKELIINETVPNRFSPKSPDKAHLNLHINSLELGDSAVYFCASSQDGGAGSKSGELFFGEGSRLTVL.

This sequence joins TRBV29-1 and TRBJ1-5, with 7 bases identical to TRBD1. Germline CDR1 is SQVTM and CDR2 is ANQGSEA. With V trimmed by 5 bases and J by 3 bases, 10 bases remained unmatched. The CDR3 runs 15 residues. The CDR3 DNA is TGCAGCGTTCAGGTGGCAGGGGGGTTCAATCAGCCCCAGCATTTT. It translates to CSVQVAGGFNQPQHF.

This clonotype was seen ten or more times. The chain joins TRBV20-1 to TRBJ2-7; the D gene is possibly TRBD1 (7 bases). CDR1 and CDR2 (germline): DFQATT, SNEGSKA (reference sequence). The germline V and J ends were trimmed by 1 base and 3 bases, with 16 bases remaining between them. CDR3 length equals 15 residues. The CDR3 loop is CSARVSGGFRYEQYF. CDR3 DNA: TGCAGTGCTAGAGTCTCAGGGGGGTTCCGCTACGAGCAGTACTTC.

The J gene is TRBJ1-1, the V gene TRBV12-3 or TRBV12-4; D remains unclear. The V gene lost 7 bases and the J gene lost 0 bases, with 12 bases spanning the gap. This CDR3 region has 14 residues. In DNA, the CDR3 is TGTGCCAGCACTTTGACTGGACTGAACACTGAAGCTTTCTTT. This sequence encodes CASTLTGLNTEAFF.

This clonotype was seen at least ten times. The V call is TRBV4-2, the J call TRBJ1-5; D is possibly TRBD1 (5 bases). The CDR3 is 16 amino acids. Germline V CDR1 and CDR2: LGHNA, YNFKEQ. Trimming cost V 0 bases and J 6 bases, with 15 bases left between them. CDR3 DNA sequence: TGTGCCAGCAGCCAAGAGGGGGGGAGGGGAGGTCAGCCCCAGCATTTT. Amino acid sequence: CASSQEGGRGGQPQHF.

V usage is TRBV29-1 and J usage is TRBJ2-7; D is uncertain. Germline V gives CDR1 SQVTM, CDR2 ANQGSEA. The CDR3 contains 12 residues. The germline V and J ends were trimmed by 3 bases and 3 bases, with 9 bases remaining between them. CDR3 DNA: TGCAGCGTTGAGTACGGCGGCTACGAGCAGTACTTC. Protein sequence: CSVEYGGYEQYF.

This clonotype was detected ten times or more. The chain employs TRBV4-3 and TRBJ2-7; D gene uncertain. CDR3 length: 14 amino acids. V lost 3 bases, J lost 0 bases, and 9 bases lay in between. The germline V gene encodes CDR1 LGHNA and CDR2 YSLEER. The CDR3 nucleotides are TGCGCCAGCAGCCAGAGCATCGTCTCCTACGAGCAGTACTTC. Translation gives CASSQSIVSYEQYF.

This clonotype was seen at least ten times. The CDR3 nucleotides read TGTGCCAGCAGTTTATCCGCAGGGCTACGAAACACCATATATTTT. Protein sequence: CASSLSAGLRNTIYF. This chain links TRBV27 with TRBJ1-3, with D tentatively TRBD1 (5 bases). V lost 0 bases and J lost 5, with 11 bases in between. Germline assignment: CDR1 MNHEY and CDR2 SMNVEV (reference sequence). The CDR3 contains 15 residues.

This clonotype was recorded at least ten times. The CDR3 region is CASSLASPGVYGYTF. DNA of the CDR3: TGTGCCAGCAGTTTAGCGTCACCAGGGGTCTATGGCTACACCTTC. V gene TRBV12-3 or TRBV12-4 combines with J gene TRBJ1-2; perhaps TRBD1 as D (6 bases). With 0 bases removed from V and 4 bases from J, the gap between germline ends came to 12 bases. CDR3 size: 15 residues.

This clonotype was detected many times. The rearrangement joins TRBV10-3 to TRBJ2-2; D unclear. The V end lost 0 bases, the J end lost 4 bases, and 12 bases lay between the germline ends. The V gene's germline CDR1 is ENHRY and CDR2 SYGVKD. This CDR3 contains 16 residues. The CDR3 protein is CAISESAGKFTGELFF. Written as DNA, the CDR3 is TGTGCCATCAGTGAGTCGGCTGGGAAGTTCACCGGGGAGCTGTTTTTT.

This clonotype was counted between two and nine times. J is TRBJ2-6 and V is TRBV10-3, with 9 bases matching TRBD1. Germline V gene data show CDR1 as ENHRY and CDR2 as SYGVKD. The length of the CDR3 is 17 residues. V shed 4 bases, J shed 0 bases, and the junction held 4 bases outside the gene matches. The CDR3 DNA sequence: TGTGCCATCAGTGGGCCGGGACAGGGCTCTGGGGCCAACGTCCTGACTTTC. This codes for CAISGPGQGSGANVLTF.

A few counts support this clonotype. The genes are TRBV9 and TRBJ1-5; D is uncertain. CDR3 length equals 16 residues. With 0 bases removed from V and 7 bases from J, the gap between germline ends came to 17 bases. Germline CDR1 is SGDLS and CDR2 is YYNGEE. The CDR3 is CASSVGEGNMLQPQHF. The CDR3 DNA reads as TGTGCCAGCAGCGTAGGGGAAGGGAATATGCTACAGCCCCAGCATTTT. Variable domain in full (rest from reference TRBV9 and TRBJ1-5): DSGVTQTPKHLITATGQRVTLRCSPRSGDLSVYWYQQSLDQGLQFLIQYYNGEERAKGNILERFSAQQFPDLHSELNLSSLELGDSALYFCASSVGEGNMLQPQHFGDGTRLSIL.

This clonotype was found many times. This CDR3 is CASSWDTGPYEQYF. The CDR3, as DNA: TGTGCCAGCAGTTGGGACACCGGCCCCTACGAGCAGTACTTC. J is TRBJ2-7 and V is TRBV6-2 or TRBV6-3, with D maybe TRBD1 (6 bases). The germline CDR1 and CDR2 sequences are MNHEY and SVGEGT. CDR3 length equals 14 residues. Between the trimmed V and J ends, which lost 4 bases and 2 bases, there was a span of 12 bases.

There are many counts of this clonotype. The CDR3 spells CASSPDGQGEYEQYF. The CDR3 region has the DNA TGTGCCAGCAGCCCGGACGGACAGGGGGAATACGAGCAGTACTTC. The chain links TRBV5-6 to TRBJ2-7, with 10 bases lining up with TRBD1. The trim removed 4 bases at V and 4 bases at J, leaving 8 bases unmatched. CDR1 and CDR2 from the germline V gene are SGHDT and YYEEEE. This CDR3 has 15 residues.

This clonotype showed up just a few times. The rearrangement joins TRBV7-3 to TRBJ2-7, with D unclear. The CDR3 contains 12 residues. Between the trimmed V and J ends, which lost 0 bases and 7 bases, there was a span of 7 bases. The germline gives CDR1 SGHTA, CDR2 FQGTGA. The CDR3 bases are TGTGCCAGCAGCTTAACTTATAGAGAGCAGTACTTC. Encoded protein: CASSLTYREQYF.

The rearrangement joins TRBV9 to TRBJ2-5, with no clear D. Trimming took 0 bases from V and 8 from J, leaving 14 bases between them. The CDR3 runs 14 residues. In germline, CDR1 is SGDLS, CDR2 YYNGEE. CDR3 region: CASSVGVKGETQYF. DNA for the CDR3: TGTGCCAGCAGCGTAGGGGTAAAAGGCGAAACCCAGTACTTC.

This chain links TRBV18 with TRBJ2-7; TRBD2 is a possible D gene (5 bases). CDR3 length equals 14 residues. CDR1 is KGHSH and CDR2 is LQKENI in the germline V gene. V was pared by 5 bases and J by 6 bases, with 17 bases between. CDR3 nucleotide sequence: TGTGCCAGCTCATCCTTATTAGCCGGAGGCGAGCAGTACTTC. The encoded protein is CASSSLLAGGEQYF.

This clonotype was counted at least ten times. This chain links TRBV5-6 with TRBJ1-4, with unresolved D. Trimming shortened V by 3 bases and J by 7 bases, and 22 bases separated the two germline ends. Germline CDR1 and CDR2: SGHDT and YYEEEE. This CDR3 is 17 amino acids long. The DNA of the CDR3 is TGTGCCAGCAGCTCTACCAGACTTTCCATGGTTGGTGAAAAACTGTTTTTT. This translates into CASSSTRLSMVGEKLFF.

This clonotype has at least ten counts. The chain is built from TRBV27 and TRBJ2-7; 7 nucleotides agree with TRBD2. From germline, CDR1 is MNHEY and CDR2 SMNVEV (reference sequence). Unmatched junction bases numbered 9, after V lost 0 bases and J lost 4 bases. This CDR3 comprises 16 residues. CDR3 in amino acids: CASSLSAQRETYEQYF. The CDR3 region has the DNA TGTGCCAGCAGTTTATCGGCCCAGCGGGAAACGTACGAGCAGTACTTC.

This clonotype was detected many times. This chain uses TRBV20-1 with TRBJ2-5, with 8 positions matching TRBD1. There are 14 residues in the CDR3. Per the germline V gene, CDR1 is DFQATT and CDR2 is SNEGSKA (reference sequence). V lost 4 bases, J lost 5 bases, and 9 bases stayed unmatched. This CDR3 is CSATRTGRAETQYF. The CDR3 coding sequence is TGCAGTGCTACCCGGACAGGGCGGGCTGAGACCCAGTACTTC.

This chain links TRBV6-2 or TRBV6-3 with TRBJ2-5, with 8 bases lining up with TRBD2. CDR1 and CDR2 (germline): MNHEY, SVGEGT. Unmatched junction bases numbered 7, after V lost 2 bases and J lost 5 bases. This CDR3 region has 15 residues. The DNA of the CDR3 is TGTGCCAGCAGTTACAACGGGGGGGCCGGCGAGACCCAGTACTTC. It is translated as CASSYNGGAGETQYF.

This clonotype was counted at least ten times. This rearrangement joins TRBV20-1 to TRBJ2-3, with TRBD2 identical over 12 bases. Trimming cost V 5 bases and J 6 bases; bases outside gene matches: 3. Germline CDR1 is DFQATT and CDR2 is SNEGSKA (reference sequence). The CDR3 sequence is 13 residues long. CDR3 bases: TGCAGTGCTCAGGGGACTAGCGGGGATACGCAGTATTTT. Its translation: CSAQGTSGDTQYF.

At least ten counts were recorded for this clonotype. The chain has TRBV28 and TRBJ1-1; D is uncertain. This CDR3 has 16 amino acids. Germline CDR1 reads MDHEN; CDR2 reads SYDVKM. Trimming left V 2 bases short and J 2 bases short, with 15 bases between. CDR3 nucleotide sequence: TGTGCCAGCAGTTTAGGGCAGAGAGCACAAAACACTGAAGCTTTCTTT. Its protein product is CASSLGQRAQNTEAFF. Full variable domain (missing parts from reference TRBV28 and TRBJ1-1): DVKVTQSSRYLVKRTGEKVFLECVQDMDHENMFWYRQDPGLGLRLIYFSYDVKMKEKGDIPEGYSVSREKKERFSLILESASTNQTSMYLCASSLGQRAQNTEAFFGQGTRLTVV.

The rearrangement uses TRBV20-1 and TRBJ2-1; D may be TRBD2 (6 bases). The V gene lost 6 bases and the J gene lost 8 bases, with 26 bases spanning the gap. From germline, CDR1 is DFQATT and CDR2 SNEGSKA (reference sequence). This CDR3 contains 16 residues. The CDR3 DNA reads TGCAGTGCGTACACTACTTGGGACTCCCCGGGGCATGAGCAGTTCTTC. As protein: CSAYTTWDSPGHEQFF.

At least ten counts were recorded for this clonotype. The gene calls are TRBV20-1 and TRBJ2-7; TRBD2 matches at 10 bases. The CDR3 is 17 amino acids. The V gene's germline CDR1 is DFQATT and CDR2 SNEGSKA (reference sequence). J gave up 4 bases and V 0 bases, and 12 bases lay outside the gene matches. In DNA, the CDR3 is TGCAGTGCTAGAGAGCGGTTGCGTCTAGCGGGAGCTTACGAGCAGTACTTC. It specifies CSARERLRLAGAYEQYF.

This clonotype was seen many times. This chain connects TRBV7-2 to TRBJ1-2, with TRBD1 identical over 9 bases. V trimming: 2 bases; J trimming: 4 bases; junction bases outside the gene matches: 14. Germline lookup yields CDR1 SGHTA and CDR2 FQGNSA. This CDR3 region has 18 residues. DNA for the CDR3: TGTGCCAGCAGCTTAACAGGGACAGGGCCTGCTTCCTTCTATGGCTACACCTTC. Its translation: CASSLTGTGPASFYGYTF.

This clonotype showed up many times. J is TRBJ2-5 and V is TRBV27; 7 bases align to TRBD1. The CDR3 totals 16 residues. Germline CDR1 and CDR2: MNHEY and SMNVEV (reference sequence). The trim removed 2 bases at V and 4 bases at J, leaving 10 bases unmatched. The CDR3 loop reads CASSLIQGGPGETQYF. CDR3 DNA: TGTGCCAGCAGTTTAATCCAAGGGGGCCCAGGAGAGACCCAGTACTTC.

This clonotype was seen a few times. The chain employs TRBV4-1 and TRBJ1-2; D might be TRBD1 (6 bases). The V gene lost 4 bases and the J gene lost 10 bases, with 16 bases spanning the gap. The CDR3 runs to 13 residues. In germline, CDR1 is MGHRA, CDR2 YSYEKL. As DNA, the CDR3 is TGCGCCAGCAGCCTTCTGGACAGAGCTGTCTACACCTTC. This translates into CASSLLDRAVYTF.

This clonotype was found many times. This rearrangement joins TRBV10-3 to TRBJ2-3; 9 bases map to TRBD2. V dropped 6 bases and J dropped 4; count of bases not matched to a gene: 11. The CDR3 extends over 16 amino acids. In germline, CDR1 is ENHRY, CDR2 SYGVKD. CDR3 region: CAIRSPTSGDPDTQYF. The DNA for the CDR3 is TGTGCCATCAGGTCGCCGACTAGCGGAGACCCAGATACGCAGTATTTT.

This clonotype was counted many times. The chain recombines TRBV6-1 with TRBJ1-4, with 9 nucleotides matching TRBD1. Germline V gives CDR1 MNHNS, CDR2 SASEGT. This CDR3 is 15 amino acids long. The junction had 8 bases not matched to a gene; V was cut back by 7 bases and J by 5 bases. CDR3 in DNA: TGTGCCAGCACTCAAGGCGGGACAGGGAATGAAAAACTGTTTTTT. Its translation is CASTQGGTGNEKLFF.